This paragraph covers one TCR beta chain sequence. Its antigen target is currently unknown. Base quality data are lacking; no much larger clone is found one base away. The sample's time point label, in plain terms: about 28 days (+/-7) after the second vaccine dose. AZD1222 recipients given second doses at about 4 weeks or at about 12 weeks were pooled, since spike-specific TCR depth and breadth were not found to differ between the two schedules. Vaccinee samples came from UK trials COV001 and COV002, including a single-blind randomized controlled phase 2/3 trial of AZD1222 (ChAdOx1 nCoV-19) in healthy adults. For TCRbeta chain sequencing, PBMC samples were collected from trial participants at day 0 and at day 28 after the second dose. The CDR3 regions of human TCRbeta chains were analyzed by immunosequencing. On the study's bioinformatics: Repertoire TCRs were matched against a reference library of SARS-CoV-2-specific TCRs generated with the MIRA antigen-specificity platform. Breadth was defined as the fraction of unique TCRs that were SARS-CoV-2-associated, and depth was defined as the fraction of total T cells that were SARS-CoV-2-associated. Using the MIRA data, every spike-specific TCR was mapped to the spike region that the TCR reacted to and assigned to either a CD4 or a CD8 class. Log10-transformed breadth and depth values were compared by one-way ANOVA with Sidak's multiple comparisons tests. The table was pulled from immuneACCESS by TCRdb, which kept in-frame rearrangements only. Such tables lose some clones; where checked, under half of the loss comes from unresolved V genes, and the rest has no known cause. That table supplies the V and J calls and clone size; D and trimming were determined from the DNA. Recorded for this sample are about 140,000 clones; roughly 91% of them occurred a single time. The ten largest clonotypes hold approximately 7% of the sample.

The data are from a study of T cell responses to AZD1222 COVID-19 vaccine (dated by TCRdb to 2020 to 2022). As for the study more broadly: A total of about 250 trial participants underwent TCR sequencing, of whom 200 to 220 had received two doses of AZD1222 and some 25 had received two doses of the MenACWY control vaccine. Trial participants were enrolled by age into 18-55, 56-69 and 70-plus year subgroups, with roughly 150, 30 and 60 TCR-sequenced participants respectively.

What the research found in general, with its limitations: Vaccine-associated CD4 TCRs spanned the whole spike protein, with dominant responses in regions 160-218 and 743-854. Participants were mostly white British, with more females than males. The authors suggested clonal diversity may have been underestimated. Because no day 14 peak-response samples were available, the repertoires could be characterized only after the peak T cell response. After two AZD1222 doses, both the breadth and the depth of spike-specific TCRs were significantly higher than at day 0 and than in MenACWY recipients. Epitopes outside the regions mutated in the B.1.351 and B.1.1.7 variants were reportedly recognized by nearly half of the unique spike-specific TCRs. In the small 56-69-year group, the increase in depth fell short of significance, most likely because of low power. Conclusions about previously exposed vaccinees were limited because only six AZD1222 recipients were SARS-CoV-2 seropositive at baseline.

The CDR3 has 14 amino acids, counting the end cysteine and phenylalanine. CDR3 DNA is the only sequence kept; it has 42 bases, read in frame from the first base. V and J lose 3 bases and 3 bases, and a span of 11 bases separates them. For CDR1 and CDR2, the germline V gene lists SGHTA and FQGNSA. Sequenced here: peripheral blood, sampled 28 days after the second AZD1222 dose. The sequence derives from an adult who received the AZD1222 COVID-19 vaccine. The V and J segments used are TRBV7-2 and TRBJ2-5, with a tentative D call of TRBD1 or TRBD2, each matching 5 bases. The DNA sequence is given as TGTGCCAGCAGCTTCATCGTGGGGGAAGAGACCCAGTACTTC. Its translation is CASSFIVGEETQYF.